This paragraph reports one T cell receptor (beta chain). The sample originates from a study of human T cells and chemical hapten exposure. Whole-study context: Throughout the approximately 26-week study, diphenylcyclopropenone was applied weekly to the patients' scalps. Patients, a majority of them female, were diagnosed with alopecia areata, totalis or universalis.

This CDR3 is built from 13 residues. V was pared by 7 bases and J by 5 bases, with 6 bases of the junction left unmatched. The germline gives CDR1 SQVTM, CDR2 ANQGSEA. Stated time point: pre-sensitization, week 0. Treatment indicated: therapeutic diphenylcyclopropenone sensitization with weekly scalp DPC. Phlebotomy was performed prior to application of every patch test. TCRdb reprocessed the RACE reads with MiXCR, giving one entry per CDR3 protein. Of roughly 80,000 distinct CDR3 sequences listed, approximately 14% are singletons. The TCR comes from a woman aged 45-65 years with alopecia areata. Some clones in this sample may be carry-over from other donors' samples. The J gene is TRBJ2-5, the V gene TRBV29-1; TRBD1 agrees at 11 bases. The sample was whole blood, taken in connection with sensitization to the hapten diphenylcyclopropenone (DPC). CDR3: CSGRTGGTETQYF. DNA of the CDR3: TGCAGCGGACGGACAGGGGGCACGGAGACCCAGTACTTC.